What follows is one TCR beta chain and its context. Its specificity is unknown. The data were taken from a study of OX40 agonist ivuxolimab in advanced cancers. TCRdb keeps only in-frame clones here, not all; method: immunoSEQ multiplex PCR. The repertoire holds some 94,000 clones, with more than 90% as singletons. The study, taken as a whole, reports: There were also nonresponders showing low normalized T-cell clonal expansion.

There are 15 residues in the CDR3. V dropped 0 bases and J dropped 2 bases, with 8 bases sitting between them. Germline V CDR1 and CDR2: MGHRA, YSYEKL. Specimen: CD4+ or CD8+ T cells sorted from blood, collected in a trial of the OX40 agonist ivuxolimab. This clonotype originated in an adult with an advanced solid tumor such as melanoma, head and neck, liver or kidney cancer. The chain carries TRBV4-1 and TRBJ2-1, with D maybe TRBD1 (5 bases). The CDR3 region has the DNA TGCGCCAGCAGCCAAGAACAGGCCACCTACAATGAGCAGTTCTTC. Translated: CASSQEQATYNEQFF.